The 20 T cell receptor beta chains below come from one sample, sequenced in a study of cytomegalovirus exposure and HLA in healthy donors. The PCR made use of 60 Vbeta and 13 Jbeta primers. TCRdb's copy holds only in-frame clones and misses some; the assay was immunoSEQ multiplex PCR. The table records around 190,000 clones, around four fifths of them present only once. The sample comprised PBMCs. These receptors originate from a woman aged 35 to 49 in good health and CMV-seronegative.

This clone was seen just once. The gene calls are TRBV10-1 and TRBJ2-2, with D possibly being TRBD2 (6 bases). The ends were cut back, 11 bases at V and 1 base at J, with 20 bases in the middle. The germline V gene has CDR1 WNHNN and CDR2 SYGVQD (reference sequence). This CDR3 contains 16 residues. CDR3 protein: CAPEEGSSENTGELFF. In DNA form, the CDR3 reads TGCGCCCCCGAGGAGGGCAGCTCCGAGAACACCGGGGAGCTGTTTTTT.

The chain joins TRBV7-2 to TRBJ2-3; 11 bases map to TRBD2. The CDR3 extends over 14 amino acids. The trim removed 6 bases at V and 6 bases at J, leaving 5 bases unmatched. Germline V gives CDR1 SGHTA, CDR2 FQGNSA. CDR3 sequence: CASSPGLAADTQYF. The CDR3 DNA follows: TGTGCCAGCAGTCCGGGACTAGCGGCTGATACGCAGTATTTT.

The chain couples TRBV5-6 to TRBJ2-7; no clear D. V shed 5 bases and J shed 0 bases, with 12 bases lying between them. CDR1 SGHDT and CDR2 YYEEEE come from the germline V gene. This CDR3 is 14 amino acids long. DNA for the CDR3: TGTGCCAGCAGTCCCCGGTTGGGCTCCTACGAGCAGTACGTC. Translating it yields CASSPRLGSYEQYV.

This clone was found a few times. This chain uses TRBV30 with TRBJ1-5; 9 bases are a match to TRBD1. CDR1 and CDR2 (germline): GTSNPN, SVGIG (reference sequence). After removal of 0 bases from V and 6 bases from J, the junction contained 9 bases not matched to a gene. The CDR3 runs to 16 residues. The CDR3 nucleotides are TGTGCCTGGAGTGTATATGGACAGGGGCTTGGTCAGCCCCAGCATTTT. Amino acid sequence: CAWSVYGQGLGQPQHF.

The rearrangement links TRBV6-4 to TRBJ1-2; 8 positions match TRBD1. There are 16 residues in the CDR3. Germline V gene sequence: CDR1 MRHNA, CDR2 SNTAGT. V gave up 6 bases and J gave up 4 bases; unmatched junction bases: 13. The CDR3 sequence is CASRSTGAPLSYGYTF. The CDR3 DNA reads as TGTGCCAGCAGGTCGACAGGGGCCCCTTTAAGCTATGGCTACACCTTC.

J is TRBJ1-1 and V is TRBV18; D possibly corresponds to TRBD1 (5 bases). The CDR3 has 15 residues. V was cut by 3 bases and J by 4 bases, with 15 bases left in between. Germline CDR1 reads KGHSH; CDR2 reads LQKENI. This CDR3 is CASSPQTEHSTEAFF. The CDR3 nucleotides read TGTGCCAGCTCACCGCAGACAGAACATAGCACTGAAGCTTTCTTT.

This clone was observed once. The CDR3 DNA follows: TGTGCCAGCAGCGTTAGCAGCCAAGAGACCCAGTACTTC. Protein sequence: CASSVSSQETQYF. V is TRBV7-3 and J is TRBJ2-5; D gene ambiguous. The germline V gene has CDR1 SGHTA and CDR2 FQGTGA. V was clipped by 5 bases and J by 1 base, with 8 bases between them. The CDR3 length is 13 residues.

The V call is TRBV6-1, the J call TRBJ2-2, with D possibly TRBD2 on 6 matching bases. Germline-derived CDR1 and CDR2 are MNHNS and SASEGT. Trimming removed 2 bases at V and 6 bases at J, with 16 bases between. CDR3 length equals 16 residues. The CDR3 DNA reads TGTGCCAGCAGTGAATCGGATGTTTTAGCGGCCGGGGAGCTGTTTTTT. Its protein is CASSESDVLAAGELFF.

The chain carries TRBV30 and TRBJ1-4, with D possibly TRBD1 on 6 matching bases. Trimming cost V 3 bases and J 4 bases, with 12 bases left between them. Germline V CDR1 and CDR2: GTSNPN, SVGIG (reference sequence). CDR3 length equals 14 residues. The CDR3 DNA sequence: TGTGCCTGGAGCCCGACAGGCCGTAATGAAAAACTGTTTTTT. Protein: CAWSPTGRNEKLFF.

V is TRBV9 and J is TRBJ1-3, with D maybe TRBD1 (5 bases). Germline V gene sequence: CDR1 SGDLS, CDR2 YYNGEE. The germline V and J ends were trimmed by 4 bases and 0 bases, with 17 bases remaining between them. This CDR3 comprises 17 residues. The CDR3 loop reads CASSLRFGGDSGNTIYF. The CDR3 DNA reads TGTGCCAGCAGCTTACGGTTCGGAGGGGACTCTGGAAACACCATATATTTT.

The rearrangement joins TRBV6-1 to TRBJ1-1; D gene ambiguous. V was pared by 4 bases and J by 5 bases, with 14 bases between. The CDR3 is made up of 14 amino acids. Germline CDR1 and CDR2: MNHNS and SASEGT. The CDR3 loop reads CASSATEGRTEAFF. CDR3 DNA sequence: TGTGCCAGCAGTGCCACGGAGGGTAGAACTGAAGCTTTCTTT.

The rearrangement uses TRBV7-3 and TRBJ1-2; tentative D call: TRBD1 (6 bases). The CDR3 length is 16 residues. Germline lookup yields CDR1 SGHTA and CDR2 FQGTGA. V shed 0 bases and J shed 3 bases, with 14 bases lying between them. In DNA, the CDR3 is TGTGCCAGCAGCTTAACTCCCTACAGGGATGACTATGGCTACACCTTC. Amino acid sequence: CASSLTPYRDDYGYTF.

The V and J genes are TRBV11-2 and TRBJ2-2; D might be TRBD2 (5 bases). The CDR3 has 17 residues. The V end was cut by 8 bases, the J end by 2 bases, with 21 bases between. CDR1 and CDR2 (germline): SGHAT, FQNNGV. As DNA, the CDR3 is TGTGCCAGCTCAGGCTATCGGGAAAAAATAAACACCGGGGAGCTGTTTTTT. It translates to CASSGYREKINTGELFF.

The chain combines TRBV21-1 with TRBJ1-1. TRBV21-1 is an annotated pseudogene. The CDR3 has 14 residues. As DNA, the CDR3 is TGTGCCAGCAGCAAAGAGACGGGAAGTGCTGAAGCTTTCTTT. The encoded protein is CASSKETGSAEAFF.

This clone was counted only a few times. The V and J genes are TRBV2 and TRBJ1-2, with D perhaps matching TRBD1 (5 bases). V lost 4 bases, J lost 7 bases, and 13 bases lay in between. Germline V gives CDR1 SNHLY, CDR2 FYNNEI. The CDR3 consists of 13 residues. The CDR3 region is CASSGGGVRGYTF. The CDR3 nucleotides are TGTGCCAGCAGTGGGGGCGGGGTGCGTGGCTACACCTTC.

The chain joins TRBV19 to TRBJ2-1, with 9 bases lining up with TRBD2. The CDR3 length is 16 residues. In germline, CDR1 is LNHDA, CDR2 SQIVND (reference sequence). V lost 2 bases to trimming and J lost 4 bases; unmatched junction nucleotides: 6. CDR3 DNA sequence: TGTGCCAGTAGTATACTGGCGGGAGGGGCATACAATGAGCAGTTCTTC. Protein sequence: CASSILAGGAYNEQFF.

V is TRBV11-3 and J is TRBJ1-1; D is ambiguous. Looked up from germline, CDR1 is SGHNT and CDR2 is YENEEA. The CDR3 is 15 residues long. Between the trimmed V and J ends, which lost 5 bases and 6 bases, there was a span of 19 bases. The CDR3 region has the DNA TGTGCCAGCAGCCGACGGATAGCGGTGGGTGCTGAAGCTTTCTTT. Protein sequence: CASSRRIAVGAEAFF.

The chain combines TRBV7-8 with TRBJ2-1, with a possible D match to TRBD2 (5 bases). There are 17 residues in the CDR3. Germline CDR1 reads SGHVS; CDR2 reads FQNEAQ. Between the trimmed V and J ends, which lost 6 bases and 0 bases, there was a span of 18 bases. This chain's CDR3 is CASSPSSSVGSYNEQFF. CDR3 DNA: TGTGCCAGCAGTCCCTCTAGTAGCGTGGGCTCCTACAATGAGCAGTTCTTC.

V is TRBV7-9 and J is TRBJ1-4; D ambiguous. Trimming took 0 bases from V and 0 from J, leaving 5 bases between them. This CDR3 has 15 residues. Germline assignment: CDR1 SEHNR and CDR2 FQNEAQ (reference sequence). CDR3 coding DNA: TGTGCCAGCAGCTTAGCAGAGACAACTAATGAAAAACTGTTTTTT. This sequence encodes CASSLAETTNEKLFF.

The chain is built from TRBV7-2 and TRBJ2-5; TRBD1 matches 9 bases. Germline assignment: CDR1 SGHTA and CDR2 FQGNSA. The CDR3 contains 14 residues. The ends lost 6 bases at V and 5 bases at J; junction bases unmatched: 7. The CDR3 region has the DNA TGTGCCAGCAGTCGCCAACAGGGGGCGGAGACCCAGTACTTC. Its protein is CASSRQQGAETQYF.